This TCR beta chain was identified during a study of cytomegalovirus exposure and HLA in healthy donors. Study information: Clustering assigned around 77% of the roughly 370 genotyped donors to the Caucasian-associated ancestry cluster.

The PCR contained 60 Vbeta and 13 Jbeta primers. This table comes from immunoSEQ multiplex PCR, and its TCRdb copy is limited to in-frame clones, with some not included. The sample includes some 190,000 clones, around 87% of them seen just once. Comment on this clone: Antigen: not known. Relative to the germline gene, one junction end is altered; a read error may explain this.

This CDR3 contains 14 residues. Looked up from germline, CDR1 is SSHAT and CDR2 is FNYEAQ (reference sequence). Study results and caveats: For cytomegalovirus status, the classifier reportedly gave diagnoses with high specificity and sensitivity. Productive status was seen about 87% or about 30% of the time for most TCR beta V segments in an earlier analysis.

The sequence was obtained from a man aged 30 to 39 in good health and CMV-seronegative. The rearrangement joins TRBV7-7 to TRBJ2-7; 7 bases match TRBD2. The sample comprised PBMCs. The CDR3 sequence: CASSREGWQNEQYF. DNA of the CDR3: TGTGCTAGCAGCAGGGAGGGGTGGCAGAACGAGCAGTACTTC.